This paragraph reports one T cell receptor (beta chain). Here immunoSEQ multiplex PCR was the method, and the copy in TCRdb shows in-frame clones only, minus some. The data show fewer than 150,000 clones, with 93% seen just once and about 0.91% held by the top ten. This entry comes from a study of T cell responses to AZD1222 COVID-19 vaccine. The material was peripheral blood, obtained on day 0 of AZD1222 vaccination. This clonotype originated in an adult in good health.

CDR3 nucleotide sequence: TGCAGCGTTGGTTGGCAGAACATGAACACTGAAGCTTTCTTT. This codes for CSVGWQNMNTEAFF. This sequence joins TRBV29-1 and TRBJ1-1; D is undetermined. Trimming removed 4 bases at V and 0 bases at J, with 12 bases between. The germline gives CDR1 SQVTM, CDR2 ANQGSEA. This CDR3 comprises 14 residues.